This T cell receptor beta chain comes out of a study of blood T cell repertoires in COVID-19. In the study overall: There were acute and convalescent COVID-19 samples, and they came from the United States, Italy and Spain. T cells, B-cell-depleted T cells, or PBMCs provided the cDNA or gDNA that served as material.

Original data processing: Using reference gene primer amplification, nucleated cell counts were estimated. Here immunoSEQ multiplex PCR was the method, and the copy in TCRdb shows in-frame clones only, minus some. V and J calls plus clone size are reproduced from that table; the DNA served to infer D and trimming. The repertoire holds under 150,000 clones, with nearly 90% as singletons. J lost 6 bases, V lost 6 bases, and 6 bases had no gene match. The CDR3 loop spans 14 amino acids. Germline assignment: CDR1 LNHDA and CDR2 SQIVND (reference sequence). This sequence originates from a woman in her seventies who had recovered from COVID-19. The sequenced sample consisted of peripheral blood. This chain links TRBV19 with TRBJ2-7, with 12 bases fitting TRBD2. CDR3 protein: CASRILAGGGEQYF. DNA for the CDR3: TGTGCCAGTAGAATTCTAGCGGGAGGGGGCGAGCAGTACTTC. The full variable domain, rest sourced from reference TRBV19 and TRBJ2-7, is DGGITQSPKYLFRKEGQNVTLSCEQNLNHDAMYWYRQDPGQGLRLIYYSQIVNDFQKGDIAEGYSVSREKKESFPLTVTSAQKNPTAFYLCASRILAGGGEQYFGPGTRLTVT.